This T cell receptor (beta chain) came from a study of T cells in Graves' hyperthyroidism and ophthalmopathy. General study findings and limits: Median prediction lead before ophthalmopathy onset was around 6.9 months with the model. Blood also held most thyroid clonotypes expanded beyond 0.001.

Turning to this clonotype: Antigen specificity is unknown.

Germline V gives CDR1 MGHDK, CDR2 SYGVNS. CDR3 length: 14 residues. Trimming removed 1 base at V and 4 bases at J, with 7 bases between. Amplification targeted TCR beta CDR3 regions from RNA transcripts. A set of HTBI primers served as the primers for a first-round RT-PCR of the TCR CDR3. TCRdb used MiXCR to reprocess the multiplex PCR reads, holding one entry per CDR3 protein. The data hold under 450,000 distinct CDR3 sequences, with around a sixth observed a single time. The chain has TRBV25-1 and TRBJ2-2; no definite D call. The specimen was blood. The receptor was isolated from a woman between 18 and 30 years old with Graves' hyperthyroidism. The CDR3 protein is CASSEFRGTGELFF. CDR3 DNA sequence: TGTGCCAGCAGTGAATTTCGAGGCACCGGGGAGCTGTTTTTT.